The text below deals with one T cell receptor (beta chain). The data were obtained in a study of cytomegalovirus exposure and HLA in healthy donors. Primers for the PCR totalled 60 Vbeta and 13 Jbeta. Assay: immunoSEQ multiplex PCR; the TCRdb copy retains only in-frame clones and omits some. The table shows some 65,000 clones, with approximately 68% occurring only once. This clonotype was sampled from a woman in her twenties or thirties in good health and CMV-seronegative. Material: PBMCs.

CDR3 coding DNA: TGTGCCAGCAGTTTCGGGACTAGTGGGACCCAGTACTTC. This translates into CASSFGTSGTQYF. The V call is TRBV27, the J call TRBJ2-5, with 8 bases matching TRBD2. This CDR3 is 13 amino acids long. Germline V gene lookup returns CDR1 MNHEY and CDR2 SMNVEV (reference sequence). The junction had 4 bases not matched to a gene; V was cut back by 3 bases and J by 7 bases.